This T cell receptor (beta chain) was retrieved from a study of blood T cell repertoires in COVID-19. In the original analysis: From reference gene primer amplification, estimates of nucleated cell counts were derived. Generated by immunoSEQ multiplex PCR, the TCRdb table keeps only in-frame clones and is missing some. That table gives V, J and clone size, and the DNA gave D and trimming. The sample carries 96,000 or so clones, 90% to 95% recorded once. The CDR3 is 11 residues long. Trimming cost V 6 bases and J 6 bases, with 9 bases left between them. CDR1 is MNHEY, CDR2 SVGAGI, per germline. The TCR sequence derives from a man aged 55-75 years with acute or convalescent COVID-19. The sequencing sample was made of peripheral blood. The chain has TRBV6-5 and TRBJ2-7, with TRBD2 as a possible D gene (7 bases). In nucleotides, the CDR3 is TGTGCCAGCAGGGGAGGGGGCGAGCAGTACTTC. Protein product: CASRGGGEQYF.